The 2 T cell receptor beta chains in this list originate from one sample, sequenced in a study of blood T cell repertoires in COVID-19. Some clones are missing from TCRdb's copy, which holds only in-frame ones; the method was immunoSEQ multiplex PCR. The sample consists of 140,000 to 150,000 clones, just under 80% of them appearing once. Input material: peripheral blood. These TCRs come from a woman aged 60-75 years with acute or convalescent COVID-19.

The genes are TRBV7-3 and TRBJ1-1; TRBD1 aligns across 8 bases. Trimming at V came to 3 bases and at J to 1 base, leaving 1 base not matched to a gene. Germline lookup yields CDR1 SGHTA and CDR2 FQGTGA. The length of the CDR3 is 14 residues. CDR3 coding DNA: TGTGCCAGCAGCTTGGGACAGGCGAACACTGAAGCTTTCTTT. Encoded protein: CASSLGQANTEAFF.

The chain employs TRBV18 and TRBJ2-3, with 10 bases identical to TRBD2. Germline V gene lookup returns CDR1 KGHSH and CDR2 LQKENI. V trimming: 2 bases; J trimming: 2 bases; junction bases outside the gene matches: 1. The CDR3 is 15 amino acids. CDR3 loop: CASSPGLADTDTQYF. The CDR3 region has the DNA TGTGCCAGCTCACCAGGACTAGCGGACACAGATACGCAGTATTTT. The full variable domain, in which reference TRBV18 and TRBJ2-3 provide the parts outside the CDR3, is NAGVMQNPRHLVRRRGQEARLRCSPMKGHSHVYWYRQLPEEGLKFMVYLQKENIIDESGMPKERFSAEFPKEGPSILRIQQVVRGDSAAYFCASSPGLADTDTQYFGPGTRLTVL.